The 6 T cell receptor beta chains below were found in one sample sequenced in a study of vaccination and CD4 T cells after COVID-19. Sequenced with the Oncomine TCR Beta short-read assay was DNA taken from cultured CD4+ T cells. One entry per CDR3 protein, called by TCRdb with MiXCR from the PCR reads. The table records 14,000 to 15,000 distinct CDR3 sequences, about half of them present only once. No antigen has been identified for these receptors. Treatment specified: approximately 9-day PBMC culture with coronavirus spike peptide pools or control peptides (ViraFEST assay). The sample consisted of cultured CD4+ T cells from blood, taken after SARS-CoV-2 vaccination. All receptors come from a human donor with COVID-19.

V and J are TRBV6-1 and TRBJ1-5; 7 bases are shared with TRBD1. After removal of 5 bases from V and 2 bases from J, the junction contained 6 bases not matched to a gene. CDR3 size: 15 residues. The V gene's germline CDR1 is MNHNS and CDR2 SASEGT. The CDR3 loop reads CASSRNRGGNQPQHF. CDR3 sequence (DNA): TGTGCCAGCAGTCGTAACAGGGGCGGCAATCAGCCCCAGCATTTT.

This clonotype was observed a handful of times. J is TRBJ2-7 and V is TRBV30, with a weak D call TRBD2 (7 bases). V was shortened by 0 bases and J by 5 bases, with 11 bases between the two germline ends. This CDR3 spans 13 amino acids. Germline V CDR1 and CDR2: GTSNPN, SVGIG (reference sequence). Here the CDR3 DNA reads TGTGCCTGGAGTGTGCAGGGGAGGGACGAGCAGTACTTC. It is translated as CAWSVQGRDEQYF.

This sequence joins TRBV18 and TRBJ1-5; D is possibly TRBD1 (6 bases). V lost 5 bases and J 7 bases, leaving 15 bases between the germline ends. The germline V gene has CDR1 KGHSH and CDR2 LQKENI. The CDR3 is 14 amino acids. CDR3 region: CASSDVTGSQPQHF. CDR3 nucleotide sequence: TGTGCCAGCTCAGACGTTACAGGGAGCCAGCCCCAGCATTTT.

DNA for the CDR3: TGCAGTGCCCCCAGCGTTGGAAACACCATATATTTT. Translated, it gives CSAPSVGNTIYF. The chain carries TRBV20-1 and TRBJ1-3; D is undetermined. This CDR3 has 12 residues. V was trimmed by 6 bases and J by 3 bases, leaving 9 bases between them. CDR1 is DFQATT, CDR2 SNEGSKA, per germline (reference sequence).

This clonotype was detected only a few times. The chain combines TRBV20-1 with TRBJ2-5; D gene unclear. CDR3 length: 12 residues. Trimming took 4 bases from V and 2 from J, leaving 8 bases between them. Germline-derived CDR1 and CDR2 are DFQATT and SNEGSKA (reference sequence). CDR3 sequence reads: CSATSGQETQYF. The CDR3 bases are TGCAGTGCTACGAGTGGTCAAGAGACCCAGTACTTC.

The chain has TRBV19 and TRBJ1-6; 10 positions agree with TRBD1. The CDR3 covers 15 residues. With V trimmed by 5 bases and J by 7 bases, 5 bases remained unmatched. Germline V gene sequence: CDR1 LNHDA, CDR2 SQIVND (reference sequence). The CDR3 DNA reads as TGTGCCAGTAGTCCGGACAGGGGGACCAATTCACCCCTCCACTTT. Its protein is CASSPDRGTNSPLHF.